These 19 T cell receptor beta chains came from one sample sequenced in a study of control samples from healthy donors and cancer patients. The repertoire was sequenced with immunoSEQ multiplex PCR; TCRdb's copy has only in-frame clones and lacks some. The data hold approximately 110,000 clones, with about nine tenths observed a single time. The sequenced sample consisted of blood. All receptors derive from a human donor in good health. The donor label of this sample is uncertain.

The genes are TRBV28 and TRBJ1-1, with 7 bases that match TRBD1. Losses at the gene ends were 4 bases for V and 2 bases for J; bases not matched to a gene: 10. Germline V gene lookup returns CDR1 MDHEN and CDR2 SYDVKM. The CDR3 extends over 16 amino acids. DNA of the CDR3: TGTGCCAGCAGTTATCAGGGGGGAAATCTTAACACTGAAGCTTTCTTT. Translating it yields CASSYQGGNLNTEAFF.

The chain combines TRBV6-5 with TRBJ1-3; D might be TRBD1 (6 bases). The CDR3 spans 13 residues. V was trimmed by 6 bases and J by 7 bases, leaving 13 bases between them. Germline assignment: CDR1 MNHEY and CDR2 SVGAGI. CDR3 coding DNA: TGTGCCAGCAGCCAAGGGGGGACGAACACCATATATTTT. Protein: CASSQGGTNTIYF.

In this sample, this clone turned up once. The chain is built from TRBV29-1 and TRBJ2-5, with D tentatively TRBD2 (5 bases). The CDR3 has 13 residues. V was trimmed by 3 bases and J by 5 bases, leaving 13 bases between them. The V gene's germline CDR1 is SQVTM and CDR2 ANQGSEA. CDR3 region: CSVEQDSVETQYF. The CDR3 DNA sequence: TGCAGCGTTGAGCAGGACTCCGTGGAGACCCAGTACTTC.

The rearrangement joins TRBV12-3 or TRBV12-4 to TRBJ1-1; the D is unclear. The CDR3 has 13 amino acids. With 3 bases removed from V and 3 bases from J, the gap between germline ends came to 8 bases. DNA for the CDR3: TGTGCCAGCAGTTTGGATAGGTACACTGAAGCTTTCTTT. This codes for CASSLDRYTEAFF.

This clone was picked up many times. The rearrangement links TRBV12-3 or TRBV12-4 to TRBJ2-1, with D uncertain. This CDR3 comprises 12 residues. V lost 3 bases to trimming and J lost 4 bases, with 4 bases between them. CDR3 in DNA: TGTGCCAGCAGTTTCGGGTACAATGAGCAGTTCTTC. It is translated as CASSFGYNEQFF.

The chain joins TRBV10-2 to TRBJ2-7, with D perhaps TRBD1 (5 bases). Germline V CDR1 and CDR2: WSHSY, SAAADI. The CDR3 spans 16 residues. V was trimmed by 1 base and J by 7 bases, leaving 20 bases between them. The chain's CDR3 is CASSEWGTEISAEQYF. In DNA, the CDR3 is TGCGCCAGCAGTGAGTGGGGCACGGAGATCAGCGCAGAGCAGTACTTC.

In nucleotides, the CDR3 is TGTGCCAGCAGTTTACCCGGGGCAGAAGCTTTCTTT. Encoded protein: CASSLPGAEAFF. The chain is built from TRBV27 and TRBJ1-1; a weak D match, TRBD1 (5 bases). This CDR3 comprises 12 residues. Per germline, CDR1 MNHEY and CDR2 SMNVEV (reference sequence). The V end was cut by 2 bases, the J end by 8 bases, with 9 bases between.

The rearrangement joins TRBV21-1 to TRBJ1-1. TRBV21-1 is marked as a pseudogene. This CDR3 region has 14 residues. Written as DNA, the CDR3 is TGTGCCACCCCGCCGGGGGTGAGGGTCACTGAAGCTTTCTTT. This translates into CATPPGVRVTEAFF.

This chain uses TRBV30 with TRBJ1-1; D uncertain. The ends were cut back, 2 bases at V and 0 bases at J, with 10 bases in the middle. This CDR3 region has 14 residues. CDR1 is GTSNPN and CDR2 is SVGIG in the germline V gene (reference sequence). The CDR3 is CAWSSGSMNTEAFF. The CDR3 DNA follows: TGTGCCTGGAGTTCCGGGTCTATGAACACTGAAGCTTTCTTT.

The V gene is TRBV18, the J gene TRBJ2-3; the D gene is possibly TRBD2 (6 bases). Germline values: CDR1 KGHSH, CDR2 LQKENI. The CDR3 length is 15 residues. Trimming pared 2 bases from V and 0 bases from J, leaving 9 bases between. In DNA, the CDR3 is TGTGCCAGCTCACCATCCAGCGGGAGCACAGATACGCAGTATTTT. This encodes CASSPSSGSTDTQYF.

Here the CDR3 reads CASSFDPGGKLFF. CDR3 in DNA: TGTGCCAGCAGCTTCGACCCAGGAGGGAAACTGTTTTTT. This sequence joins TRBV5-8 and TRBJ1-4; D remains unclear. The CDR3 is 13 residues long. Germline assignment: CDR1 SGHTS and CDR2 YDEGEE. Trimming took off 2 bases at V and 11 bases at J, with 13 bases between the two ends.

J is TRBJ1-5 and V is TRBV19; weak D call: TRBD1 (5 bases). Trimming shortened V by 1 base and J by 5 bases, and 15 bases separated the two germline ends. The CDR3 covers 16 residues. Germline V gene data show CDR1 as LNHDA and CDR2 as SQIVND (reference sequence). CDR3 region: CASSIGLRGRDQPQHF. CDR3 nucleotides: TGTGCCAGTAGTATAGGACTAAGGGGTAGGGATCAGCCCCAGCATTTT.

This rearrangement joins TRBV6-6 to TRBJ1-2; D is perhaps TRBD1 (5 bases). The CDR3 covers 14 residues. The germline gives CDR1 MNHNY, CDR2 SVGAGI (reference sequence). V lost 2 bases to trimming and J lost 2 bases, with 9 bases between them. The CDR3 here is CASSYRGGNYGYTF. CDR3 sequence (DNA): TGTGCCAGCAGTTACAGGGGAGGGAACTATGGCTACACCTTC.

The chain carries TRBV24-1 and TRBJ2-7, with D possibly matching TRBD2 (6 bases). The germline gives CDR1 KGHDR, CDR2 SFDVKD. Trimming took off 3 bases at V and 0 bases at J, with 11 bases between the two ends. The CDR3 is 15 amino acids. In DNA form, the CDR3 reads TGTGCCACCAGTGATGCGGGGTCTCCCTCCTACGAGCAGTACTTC. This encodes CATSDAGSPSYEQYF.

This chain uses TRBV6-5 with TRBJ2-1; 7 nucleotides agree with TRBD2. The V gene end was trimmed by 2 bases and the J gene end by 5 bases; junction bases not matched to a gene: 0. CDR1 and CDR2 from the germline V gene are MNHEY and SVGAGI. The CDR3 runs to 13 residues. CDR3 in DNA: TGTGCCAGCAGTTACCTAGCGGACAATGAGCAGTTCTTC. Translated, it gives CASSYLADNEQFF.

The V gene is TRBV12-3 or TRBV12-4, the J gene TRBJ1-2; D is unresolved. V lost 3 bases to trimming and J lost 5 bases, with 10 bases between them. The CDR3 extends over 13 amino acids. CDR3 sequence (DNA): TGTGCCAGCAGTTTTGGGAGAGAATATGGCTACACCTTC. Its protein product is CASSFGREYGYTF.

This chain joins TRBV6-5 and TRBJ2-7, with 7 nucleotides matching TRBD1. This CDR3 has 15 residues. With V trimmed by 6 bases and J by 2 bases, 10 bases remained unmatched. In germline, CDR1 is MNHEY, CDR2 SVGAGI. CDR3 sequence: CASSLRSGTAYEQYF. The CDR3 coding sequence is TGTGCCAGCAGCTTACGGTCCGGGACAGCCTACGAGCAGTACTTC.

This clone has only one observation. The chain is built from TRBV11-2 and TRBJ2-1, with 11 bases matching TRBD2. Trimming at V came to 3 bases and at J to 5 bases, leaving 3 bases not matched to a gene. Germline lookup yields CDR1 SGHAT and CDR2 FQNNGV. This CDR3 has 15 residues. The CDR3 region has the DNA TGTGCCAGCAGCTTCAGACTAGCGGGGAACAATGAGCAGTTCTTC. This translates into CASSFRLAGNNEQFF.

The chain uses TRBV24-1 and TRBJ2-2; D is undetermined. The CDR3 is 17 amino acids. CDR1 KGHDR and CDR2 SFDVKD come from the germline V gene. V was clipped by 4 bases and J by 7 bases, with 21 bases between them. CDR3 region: CATSDLSGNNVNGELFF. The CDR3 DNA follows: TGTGCCACCAGTGACCTGAGTGGAAACAATGTAAACGGGGAGCTGTTTTTT.